This T cell receptor (beta chain) derives from a study of cytomegalovirus exposure and HLA in healthy donors. Study observations and caveats: TCR clusters originating in the first cohort tended to co-occur in the 120 validation repertoires, according to a later analysis.

Germline CDR1 MGHRA, CDR2 YSYEKL. Trimming left V 4 bases short and J 0 bases short, with 15 bases between. CDR3 length equals 16 residues. The data were produced by immunoSEQ multiplex PCR, yet TCRdb's version contains in-frame clones alone and is incomplete. The sample includes about 98,000 clones, 87% of them seen just once. The donors were part of the 120-subject validation cohort, which stood apart from the roughly 700-subject first cohort. This clone was detected only once. The target antigen is unknown. Sequencing was done on a sample of PBMCs. The receptor was isolated from a man between 18 and 29 years old in good health and CMV-seropositive. V is TRBV4-1 and J is TRBJ1-1, with D hard to call. The chain's CDR3 is CASSPKSRWLNTEAFF. The CDR3 DNA reads TGCGCCAGCAGCCCCAAATCGAGGTGGCTGAACACTGAAGCTTTCTTT.